The T cell receptor (beta chain) described here comes from a study of blood T cell repertoires in COVID-19. Study details: Sample material is recorded as cDNA or gDNA derived from T cells, B-cell-depleted T cells, or PBMCs.

Germline V gene lookup returns CDR1 SGHRS and CDR2 YFSETQ. The length of the CDR3 is 15 residues. V lost 4 bases and J lost 2; bases outside the gene matches: 8. In the authors' workflow: Nucleated cell counts were estimated from reference gene primer amplification. Repertoires were generated with immunoSEQ multiplex PCR, while TCRdb's copy carries only in-frame clones and drops some. The V and J calls and the clone size are those of that table, but D and trimming were determined from the DNA. Of fewer than 300,000 clones listed, over 70% are singletons. Sequenced material: peripheral blood. The chain uses TRBV5-1 and TRBJ2-5; 7 bases map to TRBD1. This clonotype originated in a man older than 75 with acute or convalescent COVID-19. This CDR3 reads CASSITPGQQETQYF. The CDR3 region has the DNA TGCGCCAGCAGCATTACGCCGGGACAGCAAGAGACCCAGTACTTC. The full variable domain, rest sourced from reference TRBV5-1 and TRBJ2-5, is KAGVTQTPRYLIKTRGQQVTLSCSPISGHRSVSWYQQTPGQGLQFLFEYFSETQRNKGNFPGRFSGRQFSNSRSEMNVSTLELGDSALYLCASSITPGQQETQYFGPGTRLLVL.